This TCR beta chain was found in a study of CD8+CD57+ T cells in acquired aplastic anemia. Notes on the study in general: Significance was not reached for CD8+ Simpson's diversity between patients and controls. Almost 30 shared CD8+ CDR3s appeared highly expressed within patients' immunodominant clones.

Sequencing involved patients with CD8+CD57+ cell expansion previously shown by flow cytometry. None of the patients had been given any therapy when their blood was sampled. Profiling that covered TCR beta VDJ and CDR3 relied on genomic DNA as its template. TCRdb recomputed calls from the reads with MiXCR, one row per CDR3 protein. The repertoire consists of 150,000 to 200,000 distinct CDR3 sequences, with roughly 50% occurring once and the leading ten covering 1.8%. To note about this clonotype: Antigen: not known.

The sequence was obtained from a human donor with aplastic anemia. Material for sequencing was sorted CD4+, CD8+, or CD8+CD57+ T cells (not recorded which) from PBMCs.

In DNA form, the CDR3 reads TGTGCCAGCCTACGCGGGGGCGGATATAACACTGAAGCTTTCTTT. It codes for CASLRGGGYNTEAFF. V usage is TRBV10-3 and J usage is TRBJ1-1; tentatively, D is TRBD1 (6 bases). Per the germline V gene, CDR1 is ENHRY and CDR2 is SYGVKD. The CDR3 covers 15 residues. Trimming shortened V by 10 bases and J by 2 bases, and 20 bases separated the two germline ends.